Each of the 26 T cell receptor beta chains below was sequenced from the same sample in a study of blood T cell repertoires in COVID-19. Only in-frame clones appear in the TCRdb table, and some are missing; sequencing was by immunoSEQ multiplex PCR. The sample holds around 270,000 clones; more than 85% are singletons and the top ten take roughly 4.9%. The specimen was peripheral blood. These receptors were taken from a woman aged 55-75 years with COVID-19, enrolled during active disease.

V usage is TRBV20-1 and J usage is TRBJ2-5, with D uncertain. The CDR3 consists of 12 residues. Trimming took off 3 bases at V and 5 bases at J, with 10 bases between the two ends. Germline CDR1 and CDR2: DFQATT and SNEGSKA (reference sequence). The DNA of the CDR3 is TGCAGTGCTAGTCACTTCGGGGAGACCCAGTACTTC. As protein: CSASHFGETQYF.

V is TRBV20-1 and J is TRBJ2-7; 12 nucleotides match TRBD2. This CDR3 region has 15 residues. In germline, CDR1 is DFQATT, CDR2 SNEGSKA (reference sequence). The V gene end was trimmed by 3 bases and the J gene end by 5 bases; junction bases not matched to a gene: 8. Here the CDR3 reads CSASRTSGANDEQYF. As DNA, the CDR3 is TGCAGTGCTAGTAGGACTAGCGGGGCCAACGACGAGCAGTACTTC.

The gene calls are TRBV24-1 and TRBJ2-1, with TRBD2 matching 11 bases. The V segment lost 2 bases and the J segment 10 bases; nucleotides outside the gene matches: 12. The germline gives CDR1 KGHDR, CDR2 SFDVKD. CDR3 length: 17 residues. The CDR3 nucleotides read TGTGCCACCAGTGATTCCTACCTTAGCGGGAGGGCCTGGGAGCAGTTCTTC. Protein sequence: CATSDSYLSGRAWEQFF.

This clone has just a few counts. The J gene is TRBJ2-1, the V gene TRBV7-2; TRBD1 is a possible D gene (5 bases). This CDR3 comprises 15 residues. Per the germline V gene, CDR1 is SGHTA and CDR2 is FQGNSA. Trimming took off 5 bases at V and 1 base at J, with 12 bases between the two ends. Here the CDR3 reads CASSPSQGSYNEQFF. The CDR3 DNA follows: TGTGCCAGCAGCCCCTCGCAGGGTTCCTACAATGAGCAGTTCTTC.

This chain joins TRBV7-2 and TRBJ2-3; 9 bases match TRBD2. After removal of 4 bases from V and 6 bases from J, the junction contained 8 bases not matched to a gene. The germline V gene has CDR1 SGHTA and CDR2 FQGNSA. This CDR3 region has 15 residues. The CDR3 sequence: CASSSRSGRWDTQYF. In DNA, the CDR3 is TGTGCCAGCAGCTCCCGAAGCGGGAGGTGGGATACGCAGTATTTT.

Only one count was recorded for this clone. At one end, the junction sequence differs from germline, possibly due to a read error. V usage is TRBV18 and J usage is TRBJ1-1, with a tentative D call TRBD1 (5 bases). CDR3 length: 15 amino acids. CDR1 and CDR2 from the germline V gene are KGHSH and LQKENI. The CDR3 loop is CASSPITGVNTDAFF. CDR3 bases: TGTGCCAGCTCACCAATCACGGGGGTGAACACTGATGCTTTCTTT. Combining the CDR3 with reference TRBV18 and TRBJ1-1 gives the whole variable domain NAGVMQNPRHLVRRRGQEARLRCSPMKGHSHVYWYRQLPEEGLKFMVYLQKENIIDESGMPKERFSAEFPKEGPSILRIQQVVRGDSAAYFCASSPITGVNTDAFFGQGTRLTVV.

This chain connects TRBV27 to TRBJ2-7, with 9 positions matching TRBD1. Germline CDR1 MNHEY, CDR2 SMNVEV (reference sequence). With 6 bases clipped from V and 6 bases from J, the junction kept 9 bases outside the gene matches. The CDR3 totals 14 residues. CDR3 sequence (DNA): TGTGCCAGCAGGCGGGGACAGGGTGTTTTCGAGCAGTACTTC. Translation gives CASRRGQGVFEQYF.

The chain links TRBV4-2 to TRBJ1-3; 8 bases agree with TRBD1. Germline loops: CDR1 LGHNA, CDR2 YNFKEQ. The CDR3 loop spans 16 amino acids. V was pared by 3 bases and J by 4 bases, with 8 bases of the junction left unmatched. CDR3 DNA: TGTGCCAGCAGCCAGCCCGAGACAGGGGTCGGAAACACCATATATTTT. Protein product: CASSQPETGVGNTIYF.

The chain links TRBV28 to TRBJ2-7; D not resolved. This CDR3 spans 15 amino acids. The germline V gene encodes CDR1 MDHEN and CDR2 SYDVKM. Trimming removed 1 base from V and 5 bases from J, with 15 bases in between. The CDR3 loop reads CASSLLADWANEQYF. The DNA for the CDR3 is TGTGCCAGCAGTTTATTGGCAGATTGGGCGAACGAGCAGTACTTC.

The chain links TRBV30 to TRBJ2-7; tentatively, D is TRBD2 (6 bases). Germline-derived CDR1 and CDR2 are GTSNPN and SVGIG (reference sequence). The CDR3 spans 14 residues. The V and J ends lost 0 bases and 1 base respectively, with 10 bases between them. The CDR3 DNA follows: TGTGCCTGGAGTGTACAAGGAGGGTCCTACGAGCAGTACTTC. This encodes CAWSVQGGSYEQYF.

The chain links TRBV7-8 to TRBJ2-1, with 7 bases lining up with TRBD1. This CDR3 has 14 residues. Losses at the gene ends were 5 bases for V and 2 bases for J; bases not matched to a gene: 3. Germline loops: CDR1 SGHVS, CDR2 FQNEAQ. The DNA of the CDR3 is TGTGCCAGCAGCGCCGGACAGGCCTACAATGAGCAGTTCTTC. It yields the protein CASSAGQAYNEQFF. The full variable domain, its missing parts supplied by reference TRBV7-8 and TRBJ2-1, is GAGVSQSPRYKVAKRGQDVALRCDPISGHVSLFWYQQALGQGPEFLTYFQNEAQLDKSGLPSDRFFAERPEGSVSTLKIQRTQQEDSAVYLCASSAGQAYNEQFFGPGTRLTVL.

The chain uses TRBV27 and TRBJ2-3; 13 nucleotides align to TRBD2. Germline V lookup: CDR1 MNHEY, CDR2 SMNVEV (reference sequence). This CDR3 has 16 amino acids. Germline trimming cut 5 bases from V and 8 bases from J; bases unmatched to any gene: 10. The CDR3 is CASSPGLAGVPGTQYF. As DNA, the CDR3 is TGTGCCAGCAGTCCAGGACTAGCGGGAGTTCCAGGTACGCAGTATTTT.

In the case of this clone: At one of its ends the junction is not consistent with the germline gene, which may arise from a read error. This rearrangement joins TRBV30 to TRBJ2-3; 9 bases fit TRBD2. CDR1 is GTSNPN and CDR2 is SVGIG in the germline V gene (reference sequence). The CDR3 runs 15 residues. The CDR3 nucleotides are TGTGCCTGGAGTGTACGTGGGACTAGCAGAGATACGCAGTATTTT. Protein: CAWSVRGTSRDTQYF.

The chain is built from TRBV15 and TRBJ2-1; D gene ambiguous. The CDR3 has 15 amino acids. Germline assignment: CDR1 LNHNV and CDR2 YYDKDF (reference sequence). V shed 4 bases and J shed 0 bases, with 10 bases lying between them. DNA for the CDR3: TGTGCCACCAGCACCGCCTTTAGCTCCTACAATGAGCAGTTCTTC. Protein product: CATSTAFSSYNEQFF.

This chain links TRBV9 with TRBJ2-1; 9 nucleotides align to TRBD2. Per germline, CDR1 SGDLS and CDR2 YYNGEE. V lost 0 bases to trimming and J lost 8 bases; unmatched junction nucleotides: 6. CDR3 size: 15 residues. This chain's CDR3 is CASSVEREARDEQFF. CDR3 nucleotides: TGTGCCAGCAGCGTAGAGCGGGAGGCCAGAGATGAGCAGTTCTTC.

The gene calls are TRBV6-6 and TRBJ2-2; 8 nucleotides align to TRBD2. V shed 6 bases and J 7 bases; nucleotides not matched to a gene: 7. This CDR3 spans 14 amino acids. The germline CDR1 and CDR2 sequences are MNHNY and SVGAGI (reference sequence). The CDR3 is CASRPGGGIGELFF. CDR3 nucleotides: TGTGCCAGCAGGCCGGGGGGGGGCATCGGGGAGCTGTTTTTT.

The rearrangement uses TRBV5-6 and TRBJ2-7, with D perhaps matching TRBD1 (6 bases). Germline loops: CDR1 SGHDT, CDR2 YYEEEE. The CDR3 is 15 residues long. The ends were cut back, 4 bases at V and 5 bases at J, with 19 bases in the middle. The CDR3 bases are TGTGCCAGCAGCCCCAGACAGGAGGTCCGCAACGAGCAGTACTTC. Translated, it gives CASSPRQEVRNEQYF.

This chain connects TRBV5-4 to TRBJ2-3; 8 positions agree with TRBD2. CDR1 is SGHNT and CDR2 is YYREEE in the germline V gene (reference sequence). V trimming: 5 bases; J trimming: 1 base; junction bases outside the gene matches: 9. The CDR3 has 16 residues. The CDR3 DNA reads as TGTGCCAGCAGGTTTGTTGGGACTAGGGGCACAGATACGCAGTATTTT. Translated: CASRFVGTRGTDTQYF.

Written as DNA, the CDR3 is TGCGCCAGCAGCTTGGGACAGGGATCGGGTCTCCACTTT. Translated: CASSLGQGSGLHF. This chain connects TRBV5-1 to TRBJ1-6; 7 bases are shared with TRBD1. Germline V lookup: CDR1 SGHRS, CDR2 YFSETQ. This CDR3 spans 13 amino acids. V lost 0 bases, J lost 16 bases, and 7 bases stayed unmatched.

The chain carries TRBV5-1 and TRBJ1-1; D remains ambiguous. Looked up from germline, CDR1 is SGHRS and CDR2 is YFSETQ. The CDR3 covers 13 residues. V dropped 3 bases and J dropped 6 bases, with 12 bases sitting between them. Here the CDR3 reads CASSYRLGAEAFF. CDR3 nucleotides: TGCGCCAGCAGCTACCGGCTGGGAGCTGAAGCTTTCTTT.

This sequence joins TRBV7-9 and TRBJ1-3, with D unclear. Germline assignment: CDR1 SEHNR and CDR2 FQNEAQ (reference sequence). The CDR3 runs to 16 residues. The V end lost 6 bases, the J end lost 0 bases, and 15 bases lay between the germline ends. The chain's CDR3 is CASRMRTAGSGNTIYF. The CDR3 nucleotides are TGTGCCAGCAGAATGAGGACCGCGGGCTCTGGAAACACCATATATTTT.

The chain is built from TRBV28 and TRBJ2-1; no reliable D call. CDR1 is MDHEN, CDR2 SYDVKM, per germline. This CDR3 region has 12 residues. With 5 bases removed from V and 10 bases from J, the gap between germline ends came to 12 bases. The CDR3 protein is CASSLGPREQFF. CDR3 nucleotides: TGTGCCAGCAGTCTCGGCCCTAGGGAGCAGTTCTTC.

The V gene is TRBV28, the J gene TRBJ2-1; 9 nucleotides line up with TRBD1. Trimming at V came to 8 bases and at J to 6 bases, leaving 11 bases not matched to a gene. The CDR3 spans 15 residues. Germline V lookup: CDR1 MDHEN, CDR2 SYDVKM. The CDR3 loop is CASQSSGTGPNEQFF. In nucleotides, the CDR3 is TGTGCCAGCCAATCAAGCGGGACAGGGCCCAATGAGCAGTTCTTC. The variable domain in full, completed from reference TRBV28 and TRBJ2-1, reads DVKVTQSSRYLVKRTGEKVFLECVQDMDHENMFWYRQDPGLGLRLIYFSYDVKMKEKGDIPEGYSVSREKKERFSLILESASTNQTSMYLCASQSSGTGPNEQFFGPGTRLTVL.

V usage is TRBV7-9 and J usage is TRBJ1-5; a possible D gene is TRBD1 (5 bases). The CDR3 runs 14 residues. Germline CDR1 is SEHNR and CDR2 is FQNEAQ (reference sequence). V was cut by 1 base and J by 7 bases, with 11 bases left in between. CDR3 sequence: CASSLGDSYQPQHF. CDR3 bases: TGTGCCAGCAGCTTAGGGGACTCCTACCAGCCCCAGCATTTT. Complete variable domain (other parts from reference TRBV7-9 and TRBJ1-5): DTGVSQNPRHKITKRGQNVTFRCDPISEHNRLYWYRQTLGQGPEFLTYFQNEAQLEKSRLLSDRFSAERPKGSFSTLEIQRTEQGDSAMYLCASSLGDSYQPQHFGDGTRLSIL.

The CDR3 bases are TGTGCCAGCAGTCGGACAGGGAGCTCCTACGAGCAGTACTTC. This translates into CASSRTGSSYEQYF. The chain joins TRBV27 to TRBJ2-7; 8 positions match TRBD1. Trimming removed 5 bases from V and 0 bases from J; junction bases left unmatched: 3. Germline V gene sequence: CDR1 MNHEY, CDR2 SMNVEV (reference sequence). The CDR3 covers 14 residues.

About this clone: This sample also contains other DNA sequences that code for the same CDR3. The J gene is TRBJ2-2, the V gene TRBV30; a possible D gene is TRBD1 (5 bases). The CDR3 runs 13 residues. Between the trimmed V and J ends, which lost 3 bases and 1 base, there was a span of 6 bases. Germline V gene sequence: CDR1 GTSNPN, CDR2 SVGIG (reference sequence). This chain's CDR3 is CAWRTGNTGELFF. CDR3 sequence (DNA): TGTGCCTGGAGAACAGGGAACACCGGGGAGCTGTTTTTT.